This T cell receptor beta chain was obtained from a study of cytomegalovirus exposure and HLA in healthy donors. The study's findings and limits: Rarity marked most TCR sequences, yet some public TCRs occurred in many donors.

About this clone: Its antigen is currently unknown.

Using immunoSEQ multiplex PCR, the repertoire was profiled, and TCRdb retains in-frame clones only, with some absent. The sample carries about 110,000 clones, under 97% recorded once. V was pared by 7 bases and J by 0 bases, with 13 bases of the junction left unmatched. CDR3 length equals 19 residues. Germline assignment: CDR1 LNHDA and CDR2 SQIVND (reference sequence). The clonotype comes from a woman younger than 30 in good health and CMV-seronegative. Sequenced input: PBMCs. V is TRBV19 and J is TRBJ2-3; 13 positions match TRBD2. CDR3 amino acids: CASTPRGGLAGTSTDTQYF. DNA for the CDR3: TGTGCCAGTACCCCCCGCGGGGGACTAGCGGGGACTAGCACAGATACGCAGTATTTT. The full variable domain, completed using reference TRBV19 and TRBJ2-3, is DGGITQSPKYLFRKEGQNVTLSCEQNLNHDAMYWYRQDPGQGLRLIYYSQIVNDFQKGDIAEGYSVSREKKESFPLTVTSAQKNPTAFYLCASTPRGGLAGTSTDTQYFGPGTRLTVL.